This T cell receptor (beta chain) was retrieved from a study of technical replicates of blood from a handful of donors. This table comes from immunoSEQ multiplex PCR, and its TCRdb copy is limited to in-frame clones, with some not included. The sample includes more than 90,000 clones, 90% to 97% seen only once; the top ten take approximately 0.2%. This clonotype originated in a human donor in good health. The source material was T cells isolated from PBMCs.

CDR3 nucleotide sequence: TGTGCCAGCAGCTTGGCCCTGCGGACTAATGAAAAACTGTTTTTT. Its protein is CASSLALRTNEKLFF. The chain has TRBV11-3 and TRBJ1-4; D uncertain. The ends were cut back, 3 bases at V and 2 bases at J, with 10 bases in the middle. The CDR3 consists of 15 residues. Germline CDR1 SGHNT, CDR2 YENEEA. Drawing the rest from reference TRBV11-3 and TRBJ1-4, the complete variable domain is EAGVVQSPRYKIIEKKQPVAFWCNPISGHNTLYWYLQNLGQGPELLIRYENEEAVDDSQLPKDRFSAERLKGVDSTLKIQPAELGDSAVYLCASSLALRTNEKLFFGSGTQLSVL.